This TCR beta chain was recovered during a study of T cell repertoires in cytomegalovirus infection. At least ten counts were recorded for this clonotype. TCRdb re-called the reads with MiXCR, one entry per CDR3 protein. The table shows about 740,000 distinct CDR3 sequences, with 35% occurring only once. The germline gives CDR1 SGHVS, CDR2 FNYEAQ. This CDR3 is built from 16 residues. Trimming took 1 base from V and 0 from J, leaving 10 bases between them. The sequence was obtained from a human donor in good health (CMV status not recorded). Some clones in this sample may be carry-over from other donors' samples. Sequencing was performed on PBMCs. The chain links TRBV7-6 to TRBJ1-3; D unresolved. CDR3 region: CASSLGTAYSGNTIYF. The CDR3 DNA reads as TGTGCCAGCAGCTTAGGAACGGCATACTCTGGAAACACCATATATTTT.